The present T cell receptor beta chain was sequenced within a study of shared clonotypes between healthy human individuals. Several immunoSEQ plates held equal portions of the genomic DNA taken from each subset. Data came from immunoSEQ multiplex PCR; TCRdb stores just in-frame clones and leaves some out. This table holds around 350,000 clones, around 70% found once. Germline trimming cut 3 bases from V and 6 bases from J; bases unmatched to any gene: 5. The CDR3 is 14 amino acids. CDR1 and CDR2 (germline): SGHRS, YFSETQ. Within Nashville, Tennessee resided all donors, each a Caucasian adult. Sequenced: memory CD4+ T cells sorted from blood. The subset: CD45RA-negative fraction. The clonotype originates from a man under 40 in good health. The gene calls are TRBV5-1 and TRBJ1-1; 10 bases map to TRBD1. DNA of the CDR3: TGCGCCAGCAGCTGGGGACAGGGGAGCGCTGAAGCTTTCTTT. Translated, it gives CASSWGQGSAEAFF.